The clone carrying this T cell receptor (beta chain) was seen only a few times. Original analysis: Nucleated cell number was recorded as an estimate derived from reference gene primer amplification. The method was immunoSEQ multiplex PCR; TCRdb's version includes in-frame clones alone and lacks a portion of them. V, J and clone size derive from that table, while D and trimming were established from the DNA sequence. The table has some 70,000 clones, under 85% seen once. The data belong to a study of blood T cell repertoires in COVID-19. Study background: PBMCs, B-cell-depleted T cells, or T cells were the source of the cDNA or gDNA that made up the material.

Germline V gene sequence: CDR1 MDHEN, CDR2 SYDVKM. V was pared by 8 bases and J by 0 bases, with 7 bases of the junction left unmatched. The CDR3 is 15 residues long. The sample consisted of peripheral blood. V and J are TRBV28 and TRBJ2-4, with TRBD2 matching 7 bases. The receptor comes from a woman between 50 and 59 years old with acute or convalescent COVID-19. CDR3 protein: CASSGRSLAKNIQYF. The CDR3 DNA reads TGTGCCAGCTCCGGGAGGAGCTTAGCCAAAAACATTCAGTACTTC.